These 10 T cell receptor beta chains share one sample of origin, sequenced in a study of early T cells in non-severe SARS-CoV-2 infection. From the 5' RACE reads, TCRdb called clonotypes with MiXCR, one entry per CDR3 protein. The sample has about 30,000 distinct CDR3 sequences; 5.4% are singletons. Sequenced: whole blood. These receptors originate from an adult who was a healthcare worker with PCR-confirmed SARS-CoV-2 infection or an uninfected control (not recorded which).

The sample holds many counts of this clonotype. This chain joins TRBV2 and TRBJ2-7, with 8 bases aligning to TRBD1. Trimming took 4 bases from V and 2 from J; bases not matched to a gene: 4. The germline gives CDR1 SNHLY, CDR2 FYNNEI. This CDR3 spans 14 amino acids. The CDR3 loop is CASSGQGRTYEQYF. The DNA of the CDR3 is TGTGCCAGCAGTGGACAGGGGCGGACCTACGAGCAGTACTTC.

This clonotype was counted between two and nine times. This chain connects TRBV6-2 or TRBV6-3 to TRBJ2-3; 7 bases map to TRBD2. Germline V CDR1 and CDR2: MNHEY, SVGEGT. V was clipped by 5 bases and J by 0 bases; unmatched bases: 2. The CDR3 loop spans 14 amino acids. The CDR3: CASSPTSSTDTQYF. Written as DNA, the CDR3 is TGTGCCAGCAGTCCGACTAGCAGCACAGATACGCAGTATTTT.

J is TRBJ2-4 and V is TRBV20-1; possible D gene TRBD2, 7 bases. Germline V gene lookup returns CDR1 DFQATT and CDR2 SNEGSKA (reference sequence). The V end was cut by 5 bases, the J end by 1 base, with 30 bases between. The CDR3 is made up of 20 amino acids. CDR3 loop: CSAVRVRGLNSITAKNIQYF. Here the CDR3 DNA reads TGCAGTGCTGTAAGGGTGCGGGGGCTAAATAGTATAACGGCCAAAAACATTCAGTACTTC.

This clonotype was recorded many times. The CDR3 is CASTSTLDRAYGYTF. As DNA, the CDR3 is TGTGCCAGCACTTCTACGCTAGACAGGGCCTATGGCTACACCTTC. The chain joins TRBV6-5 to TRBJ1-2; 7 nucleotides agree with TRBD1. The CDR3 length is 15 residues. V was pared by 7 bases and J by 4 bases, with 12 bases of the junction left unmatched. Germline V gene lookup returns CDR1 MNHEY and CDR2 SVGAGI.

In its sample, this clonotype was seen many times. The rearrangement joins TRBV5-1 to TRBJ2-5; D call uncertain. This CDR3 is built from 14 residues. The V end lost 6 bases, the J end lost 0 bases, and 12 bases lay between the germline ends. The germline gives CDR1 SGHRS, CDR2 YFSETQ. The CDR3 reads CASKLWYDQETQYF. CDR3 sequence (DNA): TGCGCCAGCAAGCTTTGGTACGACCAAGAGACCCAGTACTTC.

This clonotype was seen repeatedly, ten times or more. In DNA, the CDR3 is TGCAGTGCTAGTAGGACAGGGATGAACACTGAAGCTTTCTTT. Its translation: CSASRTGMNTEAFF. The V gene is TRBV20-1, the J gene TRBJ1-1; 8 bases agree with TRBD1. The V and J ends lost 3 bases and 0 bases, in that order; junction bases with no gene match: 3. The CDR3 has 14 residues. Looked up from germline, CDR1 is DFQATT and CDR2 is SNEGSKA (reference sequence).

This clonotype showed up just a few times. The chain recombines TRBV20-1 with TRBJ2-7, with 9 bases lining up with TRBD2. With V trimmed by 0 bases and J by 2 bases, 5 bases remained unmatched. This CDR3 is built from 15 residues. Germline V CDR1 and CDR2: DFQATT, SNEGSKA (reference sequence). DNA of the CDR3: TGCAGTGCTAGAGATCAGGCTAGCGGGACCTACGAGCAGTACTTC. Protein product: CSARDQASGTYEQYF.

V and J are TRBV7-2 and TRBJ2-2; perhaps TRBD2 as D (5 bases). The V end was cut by 1 base, the J end by 4 bases, with 7 bases between. The CDR3 runs to 14 residues. Germline V CDR1 and CDR2: SGHTA, FQGNSA. The CDR3 sequence is CASSLVRATGELFF. The CDR3 nucleotides read TGTGCCAGCAGCTTAGTGCGGGCCACCGGGGAGCTGTTTTTT. Looking up the rest from reference TRBV7-2 and TRBJ2-2 gives the full variable domain: GAGVSQSPSNKVTEKGKDVELRCDPISGHTALYWYRQSLGQGLEFLIYFQGNSAPDKSGLPSDRFSAERTGGSVSTLTIQRTQQEDSAVYLCASSLVRATGELFFGEGSRLTVL.

This clonotype was found a few times. The V call is TRBV7-2, the J call TRBJ2-1; 9 positions match TRBD2. V shed 3 bases, J shed 1 base, and the junction held 10 bases outside the gene matches. This CDR3 has 18 amino acids. The V gene's germline CDR1 is SGHTA and CDR2 FQGNSA. As DNA, the CDR3 is TGTGCCAGCAGCTTGGGCCAAGGGCTAGCGGGGTCCTACAATGAGCAGTTCTTC. Translation gives CASSLGQGLAGSYNEQFF.

In this sample, this clonotype turned up many times. The CDR3 sequence: CASSFDRNTEAFF. CDR3 in DNA: TGTGCCAGCAGCTTCGACCGGAACACTGAAGCTTTCTTT. This sequence joins TRBV11-2 and TRBJ1-1; D ambiguous. This CDR3 region has 13 residues. V was cut by 3 bases and J by 1 base, with 6 bases left in between. Germline lookup yields CDR1 SGHAT and CDR2 FQNNGV. The whole variable domain, remainder taken from reference TRBV11-2 and TRBJ1-1, is EAGVAQSPRYKIIEKRQSVAFWCNPISGHATLYWYQQILGQGPKLLIQFQNNGVVDDSQLPKDRFSAERLKGVDSTLKIQPAKLEDSAVYLCASSFDRNTEAFFGQGTRLTVV.